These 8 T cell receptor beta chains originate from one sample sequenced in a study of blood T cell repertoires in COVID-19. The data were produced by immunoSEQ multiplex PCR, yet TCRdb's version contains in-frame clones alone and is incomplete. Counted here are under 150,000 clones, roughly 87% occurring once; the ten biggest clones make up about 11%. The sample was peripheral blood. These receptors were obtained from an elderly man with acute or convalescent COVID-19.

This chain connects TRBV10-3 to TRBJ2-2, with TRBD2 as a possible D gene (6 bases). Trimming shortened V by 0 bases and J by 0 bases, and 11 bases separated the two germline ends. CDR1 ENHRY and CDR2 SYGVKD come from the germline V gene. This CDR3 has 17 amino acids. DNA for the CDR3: TGTGCCATCAGTGAGTCGAGCGGGCCGCCGAACACCGGGGAGCTGTTTTTT. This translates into CAISESSGPPNTGELFF.

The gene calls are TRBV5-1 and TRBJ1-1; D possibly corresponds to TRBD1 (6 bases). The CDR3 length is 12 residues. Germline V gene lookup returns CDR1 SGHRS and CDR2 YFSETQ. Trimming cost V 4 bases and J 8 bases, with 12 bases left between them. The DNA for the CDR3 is TGCGCCAGCAGCCCAGACAGGATGGAAGCTTTCTTT. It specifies CASSPDRMEAFF.

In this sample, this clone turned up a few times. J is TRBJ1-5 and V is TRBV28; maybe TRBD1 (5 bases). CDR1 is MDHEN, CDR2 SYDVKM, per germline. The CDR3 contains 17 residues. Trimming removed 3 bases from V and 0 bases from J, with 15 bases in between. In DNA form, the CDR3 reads TGTGCCAGCAGTTTTGGTAGGGGCCTCTATAGCAATCAGCCCCAGCATTTT. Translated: CASSFGRGLYSNQPQHF.

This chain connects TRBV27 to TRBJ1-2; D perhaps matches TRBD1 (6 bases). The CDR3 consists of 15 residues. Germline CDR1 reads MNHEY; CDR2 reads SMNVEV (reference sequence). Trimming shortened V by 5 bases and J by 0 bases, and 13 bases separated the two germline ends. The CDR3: CASSTRTESNYGYTF. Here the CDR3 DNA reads TGTGCCAGCAGTACTCGGACAGAGTCTAACTATGGCTACACCTTC.

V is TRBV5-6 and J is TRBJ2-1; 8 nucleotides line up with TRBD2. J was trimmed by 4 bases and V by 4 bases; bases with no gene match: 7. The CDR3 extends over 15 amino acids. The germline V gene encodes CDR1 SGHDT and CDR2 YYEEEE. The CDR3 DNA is TGTGCCAGCAGCGATCGACTAGCGCCATACAATGAGCAGTTCTTC. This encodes CASSDRLAPYNEQFF.

In nucleotides, the CDR3 is TGTGCCAGCAGCCAAGACCAACAGGGTCAGCCCCAGCATTTT. It codes for CASSQDQQGQPQHF. The chain combines TRBV7-9 with TRBJ1-5; D might be TRBD1 (6 bases). The V gene's germline CDR1 is SEHNR and CDR2 FQNEAQ (reference sequence). V lost 5 bases to trimming and J lost 6 bases, with 14 bases between them. The CDR3 contains 14 residues.

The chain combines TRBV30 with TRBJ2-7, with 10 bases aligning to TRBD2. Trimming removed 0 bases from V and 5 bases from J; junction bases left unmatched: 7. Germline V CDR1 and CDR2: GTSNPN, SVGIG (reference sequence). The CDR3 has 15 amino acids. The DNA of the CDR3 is TGTGCCTGGAGTGTCGAAAGTAGCGGGAGGAACGAGCAGTACTTC. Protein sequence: CAWSVESSGRNEQYF.

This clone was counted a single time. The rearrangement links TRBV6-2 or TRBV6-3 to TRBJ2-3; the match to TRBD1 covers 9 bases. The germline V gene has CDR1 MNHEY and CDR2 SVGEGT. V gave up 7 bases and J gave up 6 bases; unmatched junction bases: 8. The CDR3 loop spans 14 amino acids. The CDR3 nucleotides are TGTGCCAGCACCCCGGGACAGGGAATGGATACGCAGTATTTT. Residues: CASTPGQGMDTQYF.